One T cell receptor beta chain is described in this entry. No antigen is known for it. One base away there is no much larger clone; base qualities are not given. TCR CDR3 regions were amplified from genomic DNA by multiplex PCR using the deep immunoSEQ assay. Genomic DNA extracted from each cell subset was distributed evenly over all wells of several immunoSEQ 96-well plates, and each plate served as one replicate. For sorted subsets, each replicate PCR was loaded with around 220 ng genomic DNA, equivalent to 25,000 to 35,000 T cell genomes. The purified libraries were quantified using a Qubit 3.0 fluorometer, sized with a Bioanalyzer 2100, and then quantified again using the KAPA Library Quantification kit. A separate single-read 150-cycle Illumina NextSeq 550 flow cell was used to sequence each immunoSEQ 96-well plate. The authors' analysis ran thus. Because the immunoSEQ output included only junctional sequences and no quality scores, the filtering could not be the same as the filtering used for full-length reads. Sequences were annotated with PyIR, a Python wrapper for IgBLAST v1.9, and V/J genes and CDR3 were assigned using IMGT germline references. Any read was removed if the V/J assignment was weak (E-value above 1e-6), the CDR3 was missing, or the read contained stop codons, out-of-frame junctions, or ambiguous translated residues. V3J clonotypes were defined as sequences sharing an identical inferred V gene, J gene, and CDR3 amino acid sequence. Percentage overlap between repertoires was calculated by dividing the number of shared unique clonotypes by the size of the smaller repertoire. Three approaches were used to assess repertoire richness: RTK rarefaction, the Chao1 estimator, and Recon v2.1 estimates of unobserved clonotypes. Generation probabilities were computed with OLGA for all TCRbeta clonotypes obtained by the gDNA method from a few donors. Entries here come from immuneACCESS through TCRdb and include only in-frame sequences with V and J called. Some clones fail to appear in such tables; in the studies checked, an unresolved V gene covers under half of the shortfall, and the cause of the remainder is unknown. That table gives V, J and clone size, and the DNA gave D and trimming. The sample contains some 1.4 million clones, roughly 96% of them found a single time. The ten biggest clones cover 1.2% of the sample.

These data come from a study of shared clonotypes between healthy human individuals (dated by TCRdb to 2018 to 2020). Study-level background: Three men and two women, aged 18 to 49 years, made up the cohort. To increase sequencing depth and limit assay-specific biases, TCR repertoire library preparation and sequencing were carried out by different laboratories using diverse techniques. The study deeply sequenced blood TCR repertoires of about 5 healthy adults to estimate repertoire size and the extent of clonotype sharing between individuals. Per donor, leukapheresis produced somewhere between about 0.94 and 10 billion PBMCs. For each donor, CD4 naive and CD4 memory were each run on three plates, CD8 naive on two plates, and CD8 memory on one plate.

The donors were healthy, HIV-negative adults who had no recently reported acute infections or vaccinations. Only Caucasian adults living in Nashville, Tennessee, USA were represented among the donors. CD4+ T cells were enriched by magnetic negative selection, after which naive cells were positively selected on CD45RA and the negative fraction was taken as the memory subset. After blood collection by leukapheresis, PBMCs were isolated using Ficoll-Histopaque density gradient centrifugation and then cryopreserved in the vapor phase of liquid nitrogen. Analytical flow cytometry was used to check the purity and quantity of each magnetically sorted T cell population. Each sorted fraction had its genomic DNA isolated and then quantified by UV absorbance on a Nanodrop 2000c. Broader findings and caveats from the paper: Based on pairwise subsampling, the degree of clonotype sharing among donors was expected to be affected by sequencing depth. Incomplete sequencing was indicated by rarefaction of sorted-subset datasets, despite the large sequencing depth. Clonotypes shared by all four sorted-subset donors showed higher generation probabilities than non-shared clonotypes. About 4.5% of naive CD4, roughly 3.5% of naive CD8, 2.3% of memory CD4, and about 0.4% of memory CD8 clonotypes were shared across several donors. Because the study included a small number of donors, the genetic and exposure-history diversity represented was limited. Sampling was limited to blood, and TCR repertoires in tissue likely differ from TCR repertoires in blood. Naive subsets generally had larger estimated clonotype richness than memory subsets.

This TCR derives from a man aged 30-40 years in good health. What was sequenced was naive CD4+ T cells sorted from blood. This sample's cell subset or site label indicates: CD45RA+ positively selected.

The CDR3 corresponds to CASSFQRSAGSYEQYF. The DNA sequence is as follows: TGCGCCAGCAGCTTCCAACGGTCCGCCGGCTCCTACGAGCAGTACTTC. The V and J segments used are TRBV5-1 and TRBJ2-7, with the D gene too uncertain to name. From its cysteine to its phenylalanine, the CDR3 spans 16 amino acids. The entry retains the CDR3 DNA only, 48 bases that are in frame from base 1. Trimming costs V 2 bases and J 0 bases, and their ends lie 15 bases apart. The CDR1 and CDR2 encoded by the germline V gene are SGHRS and YFSETQ.